This entry describes one TCR beta chain. These data come from a study of blood T cell repertoires in COVID-19. Germline CDR1 is LNHDA and CDR2 is SQIVND (reference sequence). This CDR3 spans 13 amino acids. The germline V and J ends were trimmed by 11 bases and 5 bases, with 18 bases remaining between them. Profiling relied on immunoSEQ multiplex PCR, and the TCRdb table lists in-frame clones only, not all of them. The sample has some 300,000 clones, nearly 90% seen once. The origin of this receptor is a woman between 40 and 50 years old with COVID-19, enrolled during active disease. This chain uses TRBV19 with TRBJ1-2, with D perhaps matching TRBD1 (6 bases). The sequenced sample was peripheral blood. CDR3 bases: TGTGCCCCTAAGCCCCACAGGGAATATGGCTACACCTTC. Encoded protein: CAPKPHREYGYTF.